Listed below are T cell receptor beta chains from one sample, sequenced in a study of blood T cell repertoires in COVID-19. The assay was immunoSEQ multiplex PCR, and TCRdb's table has in-frame clones only and misses some. The sample yields 400,000 or so clones, over 75% seen once. Material for sequencing was PBMCs or T cells enriched from blood (not recorded which). All receptors come from a man in his thirties or forties who had recovered from COVID-19. The CDR3 runs from the conserved cysteine through the conserved F or W. D genes are given only for firm matches. Where a row states a size, it is once, few, many or the class of an expanded clone; other rows omit it.

d_call: -
clone_size: -
j_call: TRBJ2-7
v_call: TRBV29-1
cdr3_aa: CSVESDTSYEQYF
cdr3_nt: TGCAGCGTTGAGTCGGACACCTCCTACGAGCAGTACTTC

d_call: -
clone_size: -
j_call: TRBJ2-7
v_call: TRBV19
cdr3_aa: CASSIGGTYEQYF
cdr3_nt: TGTGCCAGTAGTATAGGAGGGACCTACGAGCAGTACTTC

d_call: -
clone_size: few
j_call: TRBJ1-2
v_call: TRBV5-1
cdr3_aa: CASSPANYGYTF
cdr3_nt: TGCGCCAGCAGCCCTGCTAACTATGGCTACACCTTC

d_call: -
clone_size: -
j_call: TRBJ1-2
v_call: TRBV28
cdr3_aa: CASSLAEAGGYTF
cdr3_nt: TGTGCCAGCAGTTTAGCAGAGGCAGGGGGCTACACCTTC

d_call: -
clone_size: -
j_call: TRBJ2-1
v_call: TRBV28
cdr3_aa: CASSWGQGEQFF
cdr3_nt: TGTGCCAGCAGTTGGGGACAAGGTGAGCAGTTCTTC

d_call: -
clone_size: -
j_call: TRBJ1-2
v_call: TRBV28
cdr3_aa: CASSLPRGGEGYTF
cdr3_nt: TGTGCCAGCAGTTTACCTAGGGGGGGAGAGGGCTACACCTTC

d_call: -
clone_size: -
j_call: TRBJ1-2
v_call: TRBV25-1
cdr3_aa: CASSANRGAGDGYTF
cdr3_nt: TGTGCCAGCAGTGCTAACCGGGGGGCAGGTGATGGCTACACCTTC

d_call: TRBD1
clone_size: -
j_call: TRBJ2-2
v_call: TRBV7-6
cdr3_aa: CASSYVLQGARANTGELFF
cdr3_nt: TGTGCCAGCAGCTACGTGCTACAGGGGGCTAGGGCGAACACCGGGGAGCTGTTTTTT

d_call: -
clone_size: -
j_call: TRBJ2-3
v_call: TRBV14
cdr3_aa: CASSQGSGAGEDTQYF
cdr3_nt: TGTGCCAGCAGCCAAGGTAGCGGAGCCGGTGAGGATACGCAGTATTTT

d_call: -
clone_size: -
j_call: TRBJ2-4
v_call: TRBV28
cdr3_aa: CASSFLAKNIQYF
cdr3_nt: TGTGCCAGCAGTTTCCTGGCCAAAAACATTCAGTACTTC

d_call: -
clone_size: -
j_call: TRBJ2-2
v_call: TRBV9
cdr3_aa: CASSPRRASTGELFF
cdr3_nt: TGTGCCAGCAGCCCCCGGCGGGCAAGCACCGGGGAGCTGTTTTTT

d_call: -
clone_size: once
j_call: TRBJ1-2
v_call: TRBV5-5
cdr3_aa: CASSLERVLVANYGYTF
cdr3_nt: TGTGCCAGCAGCTTGGAGCGGGTATTAGTAGCTAACTATGGCTACACCTTC

d_call: TRBD2
clone_size: -
j_call: TRBJ2-7
v_call: TRBV12-5
cdr3_aa: CASGLVMGLAGAEEQYF
cdr3_nt: TGTGCTAGTGGTTTGGTAATGGGACTAGCGGGAGCGGAGGAGCAGTACTTC

d_call: -
clone_size: once
j_call: TRBJ2-2
v_call: TRBV6-5
cdr3_aa: CASSWAGNTGELFF
cdr3_nt: TGTGCCAGCAGTTGGGCAGGGAACACCGGGGAGCTGTTTTTT

d_call: -
clone_size: -
j_call: TRBJ1-6
v_call: TRBV9
cdr3_aa: CASSSGDRTPLHF
cdr3_nt: TGTGCCAGCTCGAGCGGGGATCGTACACCCCTCCACTTT

d_call: TRBD1
clone_size: -
j_call: TRBJ2-2
v_call: TRBV29-1
cdr3_aa: CSVAQGTGELFF
cdr3_nt: TGCAGCGTTGCACAGGGGACCGGGGAGCTGTTTTTT

d_call: -
clone_size: -
j_call: TRBJ2-1
v_call: TRBV12-3/TRBV12-4
cdr3_aa: CASSQDSYNEQFF
cdr3_nt: TGTGCCAGCAGTCAGGACAGCTACAATGAGCAGTTCTTC

d_call: -
clone_size: -
j_call: TRBJ1-1
v_call: TRBV7-3
cdr3_aa: CASSLSVNTEAFF
cdr3_nt: TGTGCCAGCAGCTTATCGGTGAACACTGAAGCTTTCTTT

d_call: TRBD1
clone_size: -
j_call: TRBJ1-3
v_call: TRBV19
cdr3_aa: CASSDDRVGNTIYF
cdr3_nt: TGTGCCAGTAGCGACGACAGGGTCGGAAACACCATATATTTT

d_call: -
clone_size: -
j_call: TRBJ2-2
v_call: TRBV18
cdr3_aa: CASSPDSASPGELFF
cdr3_nt: TGTGCCAGCTCACCAGATTCCGCTAGTCCCGGGGAGCTGTTTTTT

d_call: TRBD1
clone_size: -
j_call: TRBJ2-7
v_call: TRBV19
cdr3_aa: CASSTRTGGGTYEQYF
cdr3_nt: TGTGCCAGTAGTACCAGGACAGGGGGAGGAACCTACGAGCAGTACTTC

d_call: TRBD2
clone_size: -
j_call: TRBJ2-7
v_call: TRBV28
cdr3_aa: CASGSVESGTAPDEQYF
cdr3_nt: TGTGCCAGCGGATCCGTGGAGAGCGGGACCGCGCCGGACGAGCAGTACTTC

d_call: -
clone_size: -
j_call: TRBJ1-5
v_call: TRBV2
cdr3_aa: CASSAKGPSLNQPQHF
cdr3_nt: TGTGCCAGCAGTGCCAAGGGGCCGAGCCTCAATCAGCCCCAGCATTTT

d_call: -
clone_size: -
j_call: TRBJ1-6
v_call: TRBV3-1/TRBV3-2
cdr3_aa: CASSQESRGSPLHF
cdr3_nt: TGTGCCAGCAGCCAAGAAAGTCGCGGCTCACCCCTCCACTTT

d_call: -
clone_size: -
j_call: TRBJ1-3
v_call: TRBV7-8
cdr3_aa: CASSFSTGNTIYF
cdr3_nt: TGTGCCAGCAGCTTCAGTACAGGAAACACCATATATTTT

d_call: TRBD2
clone_size: -
j_call: TRBJ2-1
v_call: TRBV30
cdr3_aa: CAWMARPGGFYNEQFF
cdr3_nt: TGTGCCTGGATGGCCCGGCCGGGAGGGTTCTACAATGAGCAGTTCTTC

d_call: TRBD1
clone_size: many
j_call: TRBJ1-2
v_call: TRBV20-1
cdr3_aa: CSAGQTYGYTF
cdr3_nt: TGCAGTGCGGGACAGACGTATGGCTACACCTTC

d_call: -
clone_size: -
j_call: TRBJ2-2
v_call: TRBV9
cdr3_aa: CASSAGTGGNTGELFF
cdr3_nt: TGTGCCAGCAGCGCCGGGACTGGAGGCAACACCGGGGAGCTGTTTTTT

d_call: TRBD2
clone_size: once
j_call: TRBJ2-7
v_call: TRBV7-6
cdr3_aa: CASSLLAGISYEQYF
cdr3_nt: TGTGCCAGCAGCTTACTAGCGGGGATCTCCTACGAGCAGTACTTC

d_call: TRBD1
clone_size: -
j_call: TRBJ2-7
v_call: TRBV10-3
cdr3_aa: CAIREGQRRDEQYF
cdr3_nt: TGTGCCATCAGAGAGGGACAGAGAAGGGACGAGCAGTACTTC

d_call: TRBD1
clone_size: -
j_call: TRBJ2-6
v_call: TRBV18
cdr3_aa: CASSPAGTGVTGANVLTF
cdr3_nt: TGTGCCAGCTCACCGGCCGGGACAGGCGTTACTGGGGCCAACGTCCTGACTTTC

d_call: TRBD2
clone_size: -
j_call: TRBJ2-5
v_call: TRBV27
cdr3_aa: CASRLAGEETQYF
cdr3_nt: TGTGCCAGCAGGTTAGCGGGGGAAGAGACCCAGTACTTC

d_call: TRBD2
clone_size: -
j_call: TRBJ2-3
v_call: TRBV7-2
cdr3_aa: CASSSNRGRKSADTQYF
cdr3_nt: TGTGCCAGCAGCTCAAATCGCGGGAGAAAATCTGCAGATACGCAGTATTTT

d_call: TRBD1
clone_size: few
j_call: TRBJ1-5
v_call: TRBV10-3
cdr3_aa: CAINSQGADQPQHF
cdr3_nt: TGTGCCATCAACAGCCAGGGGGCCGATCAGCCCCAGCATTTT

d_call: TRBD2
clone_size: -
j_call: TRBJ2-5
v_call: TRBV4-1
cdr3_aa: CASSQEELAGGETQYF
cdr3_nt: TGCGCCAGCAGCCAAGAGGAACTAGCGGGTGGAGAGACCCAGTACTTC

d_call: -
clone_size: -
j_call: TRBJ2-1
v_call: TRBV7-3
cdr3_aa: CASSLTPGFGQFF
cdr3_nt: TGTGCCAGCAGCTTAACTCCGGGGTTCGGGCAGTTCTTC

d_call: -
clone_size: -
j_call: TRBJ2-2
v_call: TRBV28
cdr3_aa: CASSLSVGTGELFF
cdr3_nt: TGTGCCAGCAGTTTATCGGTCGGCACCGGGGAGCTGTTTTTT

d_call: -
clone_size: -
j_call: TRBJ2-1
v_call: TRBV6-5
cdr3_aa: CASSYSASNNEQFF
cdr3_nt: TGTGCCAGCAGTTACTCAGCTAGCAACAATGAGCAGTTCTTC

d_call: TRBD1
clone_size: -
j_call: TRBJ2-1
v_call: TRBV12-5
cdr3_aa: CASGPRDRGTEQFF
cdr3_nt: TGTGCTAGTGGTCCCCGGGACAGGGGGACTGAGCAGTTCTTC

d_call: -
clone_size: -
j_call: TRBJ1-3
v_call: TRBV5-4
cdr3_aa: CASSSPRLGNTIYF
cdr3_nt: TGTGCCAGCAGCTCCCCCAGGCTGGGAAACACCATATATTTT

d_call: -
clone_size: -
j_call: TRBJ1-4
v_call: TRBV29-1
cdr3_aa: CSFTALARAGEKLFF
cdr3_nt: TGCAGCTTTACGGCACTGGCTCGAGCAGGTGAAAAACTGTTTTTT

d_call: -
clone_size: -
j_call: TRBJ1-2
v_call: TRBV5-1
cdr3_aa: CASSLGSAANYGYTF
cdr3_nt: TGCGCCAGCAGCTTGGGATCCGCGGCTAACTATGGCTACACCTTC

d_call: TRBD2
clone_size: -
j_call: TRBJ2-3
v_call: TRBV18
cdr3_aa: CASSPNSREADTQYF
cdr3_nt: TGTGCCAGCTCACCAAACTCCCGGGAGGCAGATACGCAGTATTTT

d_call: -
clone_size: -
j_call: TRBJ2-7
v_call: TRBV30
cdr3_aa: CASSYSSYEQYF
cdr3_nt: TGTGCCTCATCTTATTCGAGCTACGAGCAGTACTTC

d_call: TRBD1
clone_size: -
j_call: TRBJ2-2
v_call: TRBV5-1
cdr3_aa: CASNALQGHGGELFF
cdr3_nt: TGCGCCAGCAACGCTTTACAGGGGCACGGCGGGGAGCTGTTTTTT

d_call: TRBD1
clone_size: -
j_call: TRBJ1-1
v_call: TRBV12-3/TRBV12-4
cdr3_aa: CASSPGQGTEAFF
cdr3_nt: TGTGCCAGCAGCCCGGGACAGGGAACTGAAGCTTTCTTT

d_call: TRBD1
clone_size: -
j_call: TRBJ2-5
v_call: TRBV19
cdr3_aa: CASSMGQGETQYF
cdr3_nt: TGTGCCAGTAGTATGGGACAGGGAGAGACCCAGTACTTC

d_call: -
clone_size: -
j_call: TRBJ2-1
v_call: TRBV3-1/TRBV3-2
cdr3_aa: CASSITNNEQFF
cdr3_nt: TGTGCCAGCAGCATAACTAACAATGAGCAGTTCTTC

d_call: TRBD2
clone_size: once
j_call: TRBJ2-1
v_call: TRBV14
cdr3_aa: CASSHSGLAGPSRQFF
cdr3_nt: TGTGCCAGCAGCCATTCGGGACTAGCGGGGCCTTCTCGGCAGTTCTTC

d_call: -
clone_size: -
j_call: TRBJ2-1
v_call: TRBV12-5
cdr3_aa: CASGLARGEQFF
cdr3_nt: TGTGCTAGTGGTTTGGCCAGGGGTGAGCAGTTCTTC

d_call: -
clone_size: -
j_call: TRBJ1-4
v_call: TRBV7-8
cdr3_aa: CASSSRRLFNEKLFF
cdr3_nt: TGTGCCAGCAGCTCTCGCAGACTTTTTAATGAAAAACTGTTTTTT

d_call: -
clone_size: -
j_call: TRBJ2-7
v_call: TRBV5-1
cdr3_aa: CASSTPVPSGQTPRGEVCEQYF
cdr3_nt: TGCGCCAGCAGCACCCCAGTTCCGAGTGGGCAGACCCCCCGAGGGGAGGTTTGCGAGCAGTACTTC

d_call: TRBD2
clone_size: -
j_call: TRBJ2-7
v_call: TRBV7-9
cdr3_aa: CASSLTRGGTSVISYEQYF
cdr3_nt: TGTGCCAGCAGCCTCACGAGGGGGGGGACTAGCGTAATAAGTTACGAGCAGTACTTC

d_call: -
clone_size: -
j_call: TRBJ1-1
v_call: TRBV7-8
cdr3_aa: CASSLVTQNTEAFF
cdr3_nt: TGTGCCAGCAGCTTAGTGACTCAAAACACTGAAGCTTTCTTT

d_call: TRBD2
clone_size: once
j_call: TRBJ2-7
v_call: TRBV2
cdr3_aa: CASSALGLAGLHEQYF
cdr3_nt: TGTGCCAGCAGTGCCCTCGGACTAGCGGGACTGCACGAGCAGTACTTC

d_call: TRBD2
clone_size: -
j_call: TRBJ2-1
v_call: TRBV10-1
cdr3_aa: CASSSIAGEGSYNEQFF
cdr3_nt: TGCGCCAGCAGCTCGATAGCGGGAGAAGGGTCCTACAATGAGCAGTTCTTC